This is a list of T cell receptor beta chains from one sample in a study of blood T cell repertoires in COVID-19. The table came from immunoSEQ multiplex PCR; TCRdb's copy has only in-frame clones and leaves some out. The sample has some 120,000 clones; approximately 90% are singletons. Source material: peripheral blood. The receptors shown here come from a man aged 50 to 60 with COVID-19, enrolled during active disease. CDR3s include the opening cysteine and the closing phenylalanine or tryptophan. D genes are given only for firm matches. Rows give clone size only sometimes, using once, few, many, or a class for an expanded clone.

size: NA
D: NA
V: TRBV6-2/TRBV6-3
J: TRBJ1-6
CDR3: CASSSNGGPLHF
DNA: TGTGCCAGCAGCTCCAACGGAGGACCCCTCCACTTT

size: once
D: TRBD2
V: TRBV7-6
J: TRBJ2-3
CDR3: CASSPLAGGGRDTQYF
DNA: TGTGCCAGCAGCCCACTAGCGGGAGGTGGGAGAGATACGCAGTATTTT

size: once
D: NA
V: TRBV4-2
J: TRBJ1-1
CDR3: CASSPGTSTEAFF
DNA: TGTGCCAGCAGCCCCGGGACAAGCACTGAAGCTTTCTTT

size: NA
D: TRBD1
V: TRBV5-1
J: TRBJ2-2
CDR3: CASQTGDTGELFF
DNA: TGCGCCAGCCAGACAGGGGACACCGGGGAGCTGTTTTTT

size: NA
D: NA
V: TRBV28
J: TRBJ1-5
CDR3: CASSLRSVIQPQHF
DNA: TGTGCCAGCAGTTTACGGTCGGTGATCCAGCCCCAGCATTTT

size: NA
D: TRBD1
V: TRBV29-1
J: TRBJ1-3
CDR3: CSVQTGGNTIYF
DNA: TGCAGCGTCCAGACAGGGGGAAACACCATATATTTT

size: NA
D: NA
V: TRBV7-9
J: TRBJ1-2
CDR3: CASSFGQIYGYTF
DNA: TGTGCCAGCAGCTTTGGACAGATCTATGGCTACACCTTC

size: NA
D: NA
V: TRBV7-8
J: TRBJ1-1
CDR3: CASSFGSMNTEAFF
DNA: TGTGCCAGCAGCTTTGGGAGCATGAACACTGAAGCTTTCTTT

size: NA
D: NA
V: TRBV7-9
J: TRBJ2-5
CDR3: CASSWLETGSGETQYF
DNA: TGTGCCAGCAGCTGGCTAGAGACAGGCTCGGGGGAGACCCAGTACTTC

size: once
D: TRBD2
V: TRBV6-2/TRBV6-3
J: TRBJ2-5
CDR3: CASSYRLAEQETQYF
DNA: TGTGCCAGCAGTTACCGGCTAGCGGAGCAAGAGACCCAGTACTTC

size: NA
D: NA
V: TRBV7-9
J: TRBJ1-1
CDR3: CASSPGGANTEAFF
DNA: TGTGCCAGCAGTCCCGGAGGGGCGAACACTGAAGCTTTCTTT

size: NA
D: NA
V: TRBV14
J: TRBJ1-2
CDR3: CASSQDARSYTF
DNA: TGTGCCAGCAGCCAAGACGCTAGGAGCTACACCTTC

size: NA
D: NA
V: TRBV18
J: TRBJ2-7
CDR3: CASSLTGGESYEQYF
DNA: TGTGCCAGCTCACTAACAGGGGGGGAGTCCTACGAGCAGTACTTC

size: NA
D: NA
V: TRBV30
J: TRBJ1-1
CDR3: CAWSLGTGFTEAFF
DNA: TGTGCCTGGAGTTTGGGCACAGGGTTCACTGAAGCTTTCTTT

size: NA
D: NA
V: TRBV6-2/TRBV6-3
J: TRBJ1-2
CDR3: CASSYLREQGDYGYTF
DNA: TGTGCCAGCAGTTACCTACGCGAACAGGGTGACTATGGCTACACCTTC

size: NA
D: TRBD1
V: TRBV6-5
J: TRBJ2-2
CDR3: CASRGTVAGELFF
DNA: TGTGCCAGCCGAGGGACAGTCGCCGGGGAGCTGTTTTTT

size: NA
D: TRBD2
V: TRBV11-2
J: TRBJ2-7
CDR3: CASSAREDTYYEQYF
DNA: TGTGCCAGCAGCGCGCGGGAGGACACCTACTACGAGCAGTACTTC

size: NA
D: TRBD2
V: TRBV11-2
J: TRBJ2-1
CDR3: CASRSPGGPPSYNEQFF
DNA: TGTGCCAGCAGGAGCCCGGGAGGGCCGCCCTCTTACAATGAGCAGTTCTTC

size: NA
D: TRBD2
V: TRBV7-2
J: TRBJ2-7
CDR3: CASSSLAGGSYEQYF
DNA: TGTGCCAGCAGCTCACTAGCGGGAGGGTCGTACGAGCAGTACTTC

size: NA
D: TRBD1
V: TRBV9
J: TRBJ2-3
CDR3: CASSEQGDANTDTQYF
DNA: TGTGCCAGCAGCGAACAGGGGGACGCTAACACAGATACGCAGTATTTT

size: once
D: NA
V: TRBV4-1
J: TRBJ2-5
CDR3: CASSQERGRAGYF
DNA: TGCGCCAGCAGCCAAGAAAGGGGCAGAGCCGGGTACTTC

size: NA
D: TRBD1
V: TRBV11-2
J: TRBJ2-7
CDR3: CASSLGVGSGGEQYF
DNA: TGTGCCAGCAGCTTAGGTGTGGGGTCAGGGGGCGAGCAGTACTTC

size: once
D: TRBD1
V: TRBV29-1
J: TRBJ2-2
CDR3: CSVEEETGLAGELFF
DNA: TGCAGCGTTGAAGAGGAGACAGGGCTGGCCGGGGAGCTGTTTTTT

size: NA
D: NA
V: TRBV18
J: TRBJ1-2
CDR3: CASSPQDSLHSGGYTF
DNA: TGTGCCAGCTCACCACAGGATTCCCTTCATTCAGGAGGCTACACCTTC

size: NA
D: NA
V: TRBV5-1
J: TRBJ1-3
CDR3: CASSSSGGSGNTIYF
DNA: TGCGCCAGCAGCTCCTCGGGGGGCTCCGGAAACACCATATATTTT

size: NA
D: TRBD1
V: TRBV19
J: TRBJ2-2
CDR3: CASSTGQTNTGELFF
DNA: TGTGCCAGTAGTACGGGACAGACGAACACCGGGGAGCTGTTTTTT

size: NA
D: NA
V: TRBV6-5
J: TRBJ1-2
CDR3: CASSYSQGTYGYTF
DNA: TGTGCCAGCAGTTATTCACAGGGAACTTATGGCTACACCTTC

size: few
D: TRBD2
V: TRBV9
J: TRBJ2-1
CDR3: CASSVAGGKNEQFF
DNA: TGTGCCAGCAGCGTAGCGGGAGGGAAAAATGAGCAGTTCTTC

size: once
D: TRBD1
V: TRBV27
J: TRBJ1-4
CDR3: CASSSRDRGPNEKLFF
DNA: TGTGCCAGCAGTTCCCGGGACAGGGGGCCTAATGAAAAACTGTTTTTT

size: NA
D: NA
V: TRBV28
J: TRBJ2-3
CDR3: CASSPPLEGDTQYF
DNA: TGTGCCAGCAGTCCCCCGTTGGAGGGGGATACGCAGTATTTT

size: NA
D: NA
V: TRBV6-5
J: TRBJ1-1
CDR3: CASSRGNTEAFF
DNA: TGTGCCAGCTCTAGGGGGAACACTGAAGCTTTCTTT

size: once
D: NA
V: TRBV30
J: TRBJ1-6
CDR3: CAWSVARVETAYNSPLHF
DNA: TGTGCCTGGAGCGTGGCGAGAGTCGAGACAGCCTATAATTCACCCCTCCACTTT

size: NA
D: NA
V: TRBV3-1/TRBV3-2
J: TRBJ2-1
CDR3: CASSQVEGAYNEQFF
DNA: TGTGCCAGCAGCCAAGTGGAAGGGGCCTACAATGAGCAGTTCTTC

size: NA
D: NA
V: TRBV2
J: TRBJ2-7
CDR3: CASSGLLYEQYF
DNA: TGTGCCAGCAGCGGACTTCTCTACGAGCAGTACTTC

size: NA
D: NA
V: TRBV6-1
J: TRBJ1-1
CDR3: CASSEAGVGEAFF
DNA: TGTGCCAGCAGTGAAGCAGGGGTGGGTGAAGCTTTCTTT

size: NA
D: NA
V: TRBV18
J: TRBJ1-1
CDR3: CASSPGDTEAFF
DNA: TGTGCCAGCTCACCCGGGGACACTGAAGCTTTCTTT

size: NA
D: TRBD2
V: TRBV7-6
J: TRBJ2-3
CDR3: CASSLGGLAGVADTQYF
DNA: TGTGCCAGCAGCTTAGGGGGGTTAGCGGGAGTTGCCGATACGCAGTATTTT

size: NA
D: NA
V: TRBV6-5
J: TRBJ1-5
CDR3: CASRGGGAGQPQHF
DNA: TGTGCCAGCAGGGGGGGAGGGGCGGGTCAGCCCCAGCATTTT

size: once
D: TRBD2
V: TRBV5-1
J: TRBJ2-5
CDR3: CASSLGLREVEETQYF
DNA: TGCGCCAGCAGCTTGGGTTTGCGGGAGGTCGAAGAGACCCAGTACTTC

size: NA
D: TRBD1
V: TRBV5-8
J: TRBJ2-7
CDR3: CASSLTGGYEQYF
DNA: TGTGCCAGCAGTCTCACAGGGGGCTACGAGCAGTACTTC

size: NA
D: TRBD2
V: TRBV6-5
J: TRBJ2-1
CDR3: CGILGTSGDEQFF
DNA: TGTGGCATCCTCGGGACTAGCGGGGATGAGCAGTTCTTC

size: NA
D: TRBD2
V: TRBV28
J: TRBJ2-2
CDR3: CASSSSGRGGRRAGELFF
DNA: TGTGCCAGCAGTTCGAGCGGGCGCGGCGGGAGAAGGGCCGGGGAGCTGTTTTTT

size: once
D: NA
V: TRBV5-4
J: TRBJ2-7
CDR3: CASSPFGGNPYEQYF
DNA: TGTGCCAGCAGCCCCTTCGGGGGAAATCCCTACGAGCAGTACTTC

size: few
D: NA
V: TRBV9
J: TRBJ2-1
CDR3: CASSPRQVAWGGEQFF
DNA: TGTGCCAGCAGCCCCCGACAGGTTGCTTGGGGGGGTGAGCAGTTCTTC

size: NA
D: TRBD1
V: TRBV7-9
J: TRBJ2-2
CDR3: CASTPTRQGANTGELFF
DNA: TGTGCCAGCACCCCAACCCGACAGGGGGCGAACACCGGGGAGCTGTTTTTT

size: NA
D: TRBD2
V: TRBV7-8
J: TRBJ2-1
CDR3: CASSFGGGLGSYNEQFF
DNA: TGTGCCAGCAGCTTTGGGGGGGGACTGGGCTCCTACAATGAGCAGTTCTTC

size: NA
D: TRBD1
V: TRBV5-1
J: TRBJ2-3
CDR3: CASSLAGDSITDTQYF
DNA: TGCGCCAGCAGCTTGGCAGGGGACAGCATAACAGATACGCAGTATTTT

size: NA
D: NA
V: TRBV7-2
J: TRBJ1-6
CDR3: CASSSYGGFGSPLHF
DNA: TGTGCCAGCAGCTCGTATGGGGGGTTTGGTTCACCCCTCCACTTT

size: NA
D: TRBD1
V: TRBV12-5
J: TRBJ1-1
CDR3: CASGLVLGTGLTEAFF
DNA: TGTGCTAGTGGTTTGGTACTCGGGACAGGCCTCACTGAAGCTTTCTTT

size: NA
D: TRBD1
V: TRBV5-6
J: TRBJ1-2
CDR3: CASSPPGQNYGYTF
DNA: TGTGCCAGCAGCCCCCCGGGACAGAACTATGGCTACACCTTC

size: NA
D: TRBD2
V: TRBV7-9
J: TRBJ2-5
CDR3: CASSAGLAGRLYF
DNA: TGTGCCAGCAGCGCGGGACTAGCGGGGAGACTATACTTC

size: NA
D: TRBD2
V: TRBV3-1/TRBV3-2
J: TRBJ2-5
CDR3: CASSHLAGGLETQYF
DNA: TGTGCCAGCAGCCACCTAGCGGGAGGGCTAGAGACCCAGTACTTC

size: NA
D: NA
V: TRBV4-3
J: TRBJ1-2
CDR3: CASSQNSIPYGYTF
DNA: TGCGCCAGCAGCCAAAACTCTATCCCCTATGGCTACACCTTC

size: few
D: NA
V: TRBV30
J: TRBJ1-5
CDR3: CAWSVAGGGNQPQHF
DNA: TGTGCCTGGAGTGTAGCGGGCGGAGGCAATCAGCCCCAGCATTTT

size: NA
D: NA
V: TRBV11-2
J: TRBJ2-7
CDR3: CASSPNYEQYF
DNA: TGTGCCAGCAGCCCAAACTACGAGCAGTACTTC

size: NA
D: TRBD2
V: TRBV30
J: TRBJ2-5
CDR3: CALAGGPQETQYF
DNA: TGTGCCTTAGCGGGAGGGCCCCAAGAGACCCAGTACTTC

size: NA
D: TRBD2
V: TRBV9
J: TRBJ2-2
CDR3: CASTPGLAGGSTGELFF
DNA: TGTGCCAGCACCCCGGGACTAGCGGGAGGTTCCACCGGGGAGCTGTTTTTT

size: NA
D: TRBD2
V: TRBV5-1
J: TRBJ2-2
CDR3: CASSSLAGDTGELFF
DNA: TGCGCCAGCAGCTCTCTAGCGGGAGACACCGGGGAGCTGTTTTTT

size: NA
D: TRBD2
V: TRBV7-3
J: TRBJ2-3
CDR3: CASSTLPTSGEDTQYF
DNA: TGTGCCAGCAGCACACTTCCGACTAGCGGAGAGGATACGCAGTATTTT